This T cell receptor (beta chain) emerged from a study of T cells expressing NK-cell markers. Each CDR3 protein gets one entry in TCRdb, which reprocessed the 5' RACE reads and gives no DNA. The ten most abundant clones cover 20% of a sample with about 160,000 distinct CDR3 sequences. Per germline, CDR1 SGDLS and CDR2 YYNGEE. This CDR3 has 16 amino acids. This chain connects TRBV9 to TRBJ1-4. The specimen sequenced was blood T cells: a sorted CD56 or NKG2C T cell subset, CD4+ or CD8+ T cells, or bulk PBMC T cells (not recorded which). This TCR derives from a man aged 18-75 years in good health. CDR3 residues: CASSHREGDPNEKLFF.